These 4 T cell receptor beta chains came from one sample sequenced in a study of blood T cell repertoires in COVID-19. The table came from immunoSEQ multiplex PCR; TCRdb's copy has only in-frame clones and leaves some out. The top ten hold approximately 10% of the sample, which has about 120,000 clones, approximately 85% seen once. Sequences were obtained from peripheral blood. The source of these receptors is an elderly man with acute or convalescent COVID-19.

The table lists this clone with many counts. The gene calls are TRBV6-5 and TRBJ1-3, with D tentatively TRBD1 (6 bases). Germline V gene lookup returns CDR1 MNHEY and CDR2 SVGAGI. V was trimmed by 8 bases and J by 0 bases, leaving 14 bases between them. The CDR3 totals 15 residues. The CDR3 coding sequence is TGTGCCAGCTTAGGGGGGGCGTCCTCTGGAAACACCATATATTTT. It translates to CASLGGASSGNTIYF.

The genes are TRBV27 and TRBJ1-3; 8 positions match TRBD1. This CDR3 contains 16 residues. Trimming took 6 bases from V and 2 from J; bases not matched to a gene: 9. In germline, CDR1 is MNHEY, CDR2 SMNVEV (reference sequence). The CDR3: CASSPRTGLTGNTIYF. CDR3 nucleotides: TGTGCCAGCAGCCCTAGGACAGGGCTTACTGGAAACACCATATATTTT.

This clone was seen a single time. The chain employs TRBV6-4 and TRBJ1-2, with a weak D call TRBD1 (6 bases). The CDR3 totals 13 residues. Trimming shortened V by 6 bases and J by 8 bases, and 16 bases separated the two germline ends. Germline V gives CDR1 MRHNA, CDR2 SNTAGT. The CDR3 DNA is TGTGCCAGCAGACCCGAACAGAGGGGGGGCTACACCTTC. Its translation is CASRPEQRGGYTF.

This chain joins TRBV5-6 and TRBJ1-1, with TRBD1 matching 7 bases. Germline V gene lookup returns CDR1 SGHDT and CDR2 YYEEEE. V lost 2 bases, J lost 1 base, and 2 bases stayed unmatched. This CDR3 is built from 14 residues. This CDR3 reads CASSFRTGNTEAFF. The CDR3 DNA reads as TGTGCCAGCAGCTTCCGGACAGGGAACACTGAAGCTTTCTTT. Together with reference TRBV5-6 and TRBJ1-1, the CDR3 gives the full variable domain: DAGVTQSPTHLIKTRGQQVTLRCSPKSGHDTVSWYQQALGQGPQFIFQYYEEEERQRGNFPDRFSGHQFPNYSSELNVNALLLGDSALYLCASSFRTGNTEAFFGQGTRLTVV.